The rows below give T cell receptor beta chains drawn from one sample of a study of T cell responses to AZD1222 COVID-19 vaccine. Generated by immunoSEQ multiplex PCR, the TCRdb table keeps only in-frame clones and is missing some. The sample has approximately 99,000 clones; just over 85% are singletons. Sample: peripheral blood, taken on day 0 of AZD1222 vaccination. These receptors were collected from an adult in good health. Each CDR3 is given with its conserved first and last residue. The order of the fields is V gene, CDR3 length, J gene, clone size, D gene, CDR3 protein, CDR3 DNA. D genes are given only for firm matches. Clone size, where shown, is once, few, many, or a class for clones that have expanded.

TRBV9	15	TRBJ1-2	.	.	CASSLEIDRPYGYTF	TGTGCCAGCAGCTTAGAAATAGACAGACCCTATGGCTACACCTTC
TRBV28	20	TRBJ1-3	.	.	CPSREGKLGAVTLSGNTIYF	TGCCCCTCCCGGGAGGGTAAATTGGGGGCCGTCACTCTGTCTGGAAACACCATATATTTT
TRBV6-5	12	TRBJ1-2	few	TRBD1	CASLTGAGGYTF	TGTGCCAGCCTTACAGGGGCAGGTGGCTACACCTTC
TRBV28	14	TRBJ1-1	.	TRBD1	CASSLGQGGTEAFF	TGTGCCAGCAGTTTAGGACAGGGAGGCACTGAAGCTTTCTTT
TRBV28	12	TRBJ1-1	.	.	CASSLMGTEAFF	TGTGCCAGCAGTTTAATGGGAACTGAAGCTTTCTTT
TRBV2	15	TRBJ2-3	.	.	CASSDRSGGTDTQYF	TGTGCCAGCAGTGACCGGTCAGGGGGCACAGATACGCAGTATTTT
TRBV4-2	21	TRBJ1-5	.	TRBD1	CASSQDPGWTGFRYSNQPQHF	TGTGCCAGCAGCCAAGACCCGGGGTGGACAGGGTTTCGTTATAGCAATCAGCCCCAGCATTTT
TRBV25-1	15	TRBJ1-1	.	.	CASSEYQGKNTEAFF	TGTGCCAGCAGTGAATACCAGGGTAAGAACACTGAAGCTTTCTTT
TRBV5-1	14	TRBJ1-2	.	.	CASSLGGPKVHRAF	TGCGCCAGCAGCTTGGGCGGTCCCAAGGTCCACAGGGCCTTC
TRBV6-4	14	TRBJ1-1	.	.	CASSETGHTTEAFF	TGTGCCAGCAGTGAGACAGGCCACACCACTGAAGCTTTCTTT
TRBV9	16	TRBJ2-7	.	.	CASSVGQAPISYEQYF	TGTGCCAGCAGCGTAGGTCAGGCCCCGATCTCCTACGAGCAGTACTTC
TRBV6-5	16	TRBJ2-3	.	.	CASSYSGGVGTDTQYF	TGTGCCAGCAGTTACTCTGGCGGTGTCGGCACAGATACGCAGTATTTT
TRBV4-2	16	TRBJ2-7	medium-sized	.	CASSQEQGLGSYEQYF	TGTGCCAGCAGCCAAGAACAGGGATTGGGCTCCTACGAGCAGTACTTC
TRBV19	17	TRBJ2-3	.	TRBD2	CASSIDASGGRADTQYF	TGTGCCAGTAGTATTGACGCTAGCGGGGGTCGCGCAGATACGCAGTATTTT
TRBV29-1	16	TRBJ2-2	.	TRBD1	CSVERRDRGNTGELFF	TGCAGCGTGGAGAGGAGGGACAGGGGGAACACCGGGGAGCTGTTTTTT
TRBV28	17	TRBJ1-2	.	TRBD1	CASSQTGWTHRYYGYTF	TGTGCCAGCAGTCAGACAGGGTGGACTCACCGGTATTATGGCTACACCTTC
TRBV3-1/TRBV3-2	19	TRBJ2-1	.	TRBD1	CASSQPPNGQGSSYNEQFF	TGTGCCAGCAGCCAACCCCCAAACGGACAGGGAAGCTCCTACAATGAGCAGTTCTTC
TRBV5-6	16	TRBJ2-7	once	.	CASSLVLGGKGYEQYF	TGTGCCAGCAGCTTGGTGCTAGGGGGGAAGGGCTACGAGCAGTACTTC